The source of this T cell receptor beta chain is a study of blood T cells in healthy people across ages. Primers used in a second PCR of roughly 6 to 11 cycles were a sample-barcoded 5' primer and a J-beta primer mix. TCRdb independently ran MiXCR on the 5' RACE reads; one entry per CDR3 protein. This table has 600,000 to 1,000,000 distinct CDR3 sequences, nearly 60% appearing once. This CDR3 contains 13 residues. Looked up from germline, CDR1 is SQVTM and CDR2 is ANQGSEA. Material: blood. The chain employs TRBV29-1 and TRBJ2-3; 11 nucleotides agree with TRBD1. This clonotype was obtained from a man aged 25-40 years in good health. CDR3 nucleotide sequence: TGCAGTGGCCGGGACAGGGGGTCGGATACGCAGTATTTT. Its translation: CSGRDRGSDTQYF.